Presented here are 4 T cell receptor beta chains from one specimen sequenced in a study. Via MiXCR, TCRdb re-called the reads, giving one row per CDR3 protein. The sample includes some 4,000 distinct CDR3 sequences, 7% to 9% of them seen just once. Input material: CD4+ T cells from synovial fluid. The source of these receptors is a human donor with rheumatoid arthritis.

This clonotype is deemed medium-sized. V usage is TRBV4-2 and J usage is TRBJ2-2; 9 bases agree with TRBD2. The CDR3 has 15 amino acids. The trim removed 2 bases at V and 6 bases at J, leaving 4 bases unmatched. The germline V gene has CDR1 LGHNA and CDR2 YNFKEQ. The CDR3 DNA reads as TGTGCCAGCAGCCAATCGGGACTAGCTTCCGGGGAGCTGTTTTTT. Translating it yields CASSQSGLASGELFF.

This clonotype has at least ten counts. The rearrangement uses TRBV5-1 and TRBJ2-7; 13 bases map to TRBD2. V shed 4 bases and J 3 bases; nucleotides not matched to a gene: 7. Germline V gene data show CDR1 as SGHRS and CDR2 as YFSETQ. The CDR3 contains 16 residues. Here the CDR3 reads CASSDPGLAGFYEQYF. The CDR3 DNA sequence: TGCGCCAGCAGCGATCCGGGACTAGCGGGATTCTACGAGCAGTACTTC.

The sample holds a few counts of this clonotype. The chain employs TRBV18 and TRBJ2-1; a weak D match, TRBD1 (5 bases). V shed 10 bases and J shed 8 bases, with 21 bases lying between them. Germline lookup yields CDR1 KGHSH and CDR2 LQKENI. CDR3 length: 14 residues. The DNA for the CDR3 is TGTGCCACCTCCGGTGGGCAGGGTAGGCATGAGCAGTTCTTC. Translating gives CATSGGQGRHEQFF.

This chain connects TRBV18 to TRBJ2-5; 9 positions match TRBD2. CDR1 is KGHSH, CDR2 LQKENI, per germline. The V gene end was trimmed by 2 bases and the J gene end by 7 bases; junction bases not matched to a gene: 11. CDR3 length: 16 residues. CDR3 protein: CASSPISGRITGTQYF. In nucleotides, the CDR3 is TGTGCCAGCTCACCAATTAGCGGGAGAATTACTGGGACCCAGTACTTC.